This T cell receptor (beta chain) stems from a study of blood T cell repertoires in COVID-19. Study at large: Both acute and convalescent COVID-19 samples were obtained from the United States, Italy and Spain.

Here immunoSEQ multiplex PCR was the method, and the copy in TCRdb shows in-frame clones only, minus some. The profile shows 65,000 to 75,000 clones, roughly 90% of them singletons. This clone was seen a single time. Sequence at one end of the junction differs from germline and may be a read error. Germline V CDR1 and CDR2: SGHAT, FQNNGV. The CDR3 loop spans 12 amino acids. Material for sequencing was peripheral blood. The V gene is TRBV11-2, the J gene TRBJ2-2; possibly TRBD2 for D (5 bases). This receptor was identified in a middle-aged man with acute or convalescent COVID-19. This CDR3 is CASSLGSGELLF. The CDR3 coding sequence is TGTGCCAGCAGCTTAGGATCCGGGGAGCTGCTTTTT.